This T cell receptor beta chain was found in a study of glioma-infiltrating T cells. Study-wide findings and caveats: Patients with low tissue-blood divergence carried a signature set of shared blood CDR3 motifs. Non-neoplastic patients had below-expected tissue-blood divergence, while all gliomas exceeded expectation. Only very few CDR3 sequences appeared in both tissue and blood.

The iRepertoire nested amplicon-rescue multiplex PCR amplified TCR alpha and beta CDR3s from RNA. TCRdb redid the calling of the multiplex PCR reads with MiXCR, one entry per CDR3 protein. The profile covers around 390,000 distinct CDR3 sequences, with approximately 42% appearing a single time and around 12% taken by the ten largest. This clonotype has at least ten counts. Its antigen is unknown. Germline CDR1 and CDR2: MGHDK and SYGVNS. J gave up 6 bases and V 2 bases, and 5 bases lay outside the gene matches. The CDR3 consists of 14 residues. The receptor was isolated from a human donor with low-grade glioma or glioblastoma, undergoing nonglioma brain surgery, or in good health (not recorded which). J is TRBJ2-7 and V is TRBV25-1; TRBD1 matches 9 bases. The sequencing sample was made of glioma tissue, nonneoplastic brain tissue, or PBMCs (not recorded which). The CDR3 here is CASSEPGTGFEQYF. The DNA of the CDR3 is TGTGCCAGCAGTGAACCCGGGACAGGGTTCGAGCAGTACTTC.